A single sample is the source of the 10 T cell receptor beta chains below, sequenced in a study of cytomegalovirus exposure and HLA in healthy donors (dated by TCRdb to about 2017). Preparation of the library involved the immunoSEQ multiplex PCR assay. A mixture of 60 forward primers for TCR Vbeta segments and 13 reverse primers for TCR Jbeta segments was used in the multiplex PCR. Imported from immuneACCESS, the table was reduced by TCRdb to in-frame sequences with V and J called. These copies leave out some clones; in studies compared against another copy, an unresolved V gene accounts for under half, and the cause of the remainder is not known. This sample has around 140,000 clones in its table, and 75% to 90% of those were observed once. In total, the top ten clones hold less than 2% of the sample. Source material: PBMCs. All receptors come from a man in his forties in good health and CMV-seronegative.

This sequence joins TRBV10-3 and TRBJ2-7; 7 bases line up with TRBD1. Germline trimming cut 6 bases from V and 2 bases from J; bases unmatched to any gene: 7. Germline loops: CDR1 ENHRY, CDR2 SYGVKD. The CDR3 extends over 14 amino acids. This CDR3 is CAIRHDRDTYEQYF. For the CDR3, the DNA is TGTGCCATCAGACACGACAGGGATACCTACGAGCAGTACTTC.

V is TRBV10-1 and J is TRBJ2-3, with TRBD1 as a possible D gene (7 bases). This CDR3 has 14 residues. The V end lost 5 bases, the J end lost 2 bases, and 11 bases lay between the germline ends. Per germline, CDR1 WNHNN and CDR2 SYGVQD (reference sequence). CDR3 sequence reads: CASSPRGVTDTQYF. In nucleotides, the CDR3 is TGCGCCAGCAGTCCCAGGGGGGTCACAGATACGCAGTATTTT.

This chain joins TRBV4-2 and TRBJ2-7, with a weak D call TRBD1 (6 bases). The germline gives CDR1 LGHNA, CDR2 YNFKEQ. V lost 1 base and J 3 bases, leaving 16 bases between the germline ends. The CDR3 is 16 residues long. CDR3 DNA: TGTGCCAGCAGCCAAGGTGTAGGGGGAACAGGCTACGAGCAGTACTTC. Its translation: CASSQGVGGTGYEQYF.

About this clone: At one of its ends the junction is not consistent with the germline gene, which may arise from a read error. The V gene is TRBV7-9, the J gene TRBJ1-2, with D maybe TRBD1 (6 bases). This CDR3 comprises 13 residues. Per germline, CDR1 SEHNR and CDR2 FQNEAQ (reference sequence). CDR3 sequence (DNA): TGTTCCAGCAGCTTAGCACAGGGTGATGGCTACACCTTC. The encoded protein is CSSSLAQGDGYTF.

The chain links TRBV5-1 to TRBJ2-1; TRBD2 matches at 7 bases. CDR1 is SGHRS and CDR2 is YFSETQ in the germline V gene. The CDR3 length is 12 residues. V shed 5 bases, J shed 9 bases, and the junction held 5 bases outside the gene matches. This CDR3 is CASRAWEGEQFF. The CDR3 DNA sequence: TGCGCCAGCAGGGCCTGGGAGGGTGAGCAGTTCTTC.

The chain is built from TRBV11-1 and TRBJ2-5; weak D call: TRBD2 (6 bases). CDR1 and CDR2 from the germline V gene are SGHAT and FQDESV (reference sequence). There are 12 residues in the CDR3. V lost 5 bases to trimming and J lost 7 bases, with 11 bases between them. The CDR3 here is CASSPGGRTQYF. CDR3 bases: TGTGCCAGCAGCCCCGGGGGACGGACCCAGTACTTC.

The chain uses TRBV11-3 and TRBJ2-1; 16 bases fit TRBD2. The CDR3 consists of 16 residues. Looked up from germline, CDR1 is SGHNT and CDR2 is YENEEA. V shed 5 bases and J 8 bases; nucleotides not matched to a gene: 6. The CDR3 bases are TGTGCCAGCAGCCGAGGGACTAGCGGGAGGGGGGATGAGCAGTTCTTC. Translation gives CASSRGTSGRGDEQFF.

This chain uses TRBV11-2 with TRBJ1-1, with no clear D. Germline V gene lookup returns CDR1 SGHAT and CDR2 FQNNGV. V lost 4 bases and J 6 bases, leaving 9 bases between the germline ends. The CDR3 contains 12 residues. This CDR3 is CASSWTWSEAFF. Written as DNA, the CDR3 is TGTGCCAGCAGCTGGACTTGGTCTGAAGCTTTCTTT.

J is TRBJ2-3 and V is TRBV6-5, with a weak D call TRBD1 (6 bases). CDR1 MNHEY and CDR2 SVGAGI come from the germline V gene. CDR3 length equals 13 residues. V dropped 6 bases and J dropped 2 bases, with 9 bases sitting between them. The CDR3 here is CASRDSPTDTQYF. The CDR3, as DNA: TGTGCCAGCAGGGACAGTCCCACAGATACGCAGTATTTT.

This chain uses TRBV5-6 with TRBJ2-3; D ambiguous. Trimming took off 0 bases at V and 4 bases at J, with 9 bases between the two ends. The CDR3 runs to 14 residues. The germline V gene has CDR1 SGHDT and CDR2 YYEEEE. The CDR3 loop reads CASSLEAGADTQYF. CDR3 DNA: TGTGCCAGCAGCTTGGAAGCAGGCGCAGATACGCAGTATTTT.